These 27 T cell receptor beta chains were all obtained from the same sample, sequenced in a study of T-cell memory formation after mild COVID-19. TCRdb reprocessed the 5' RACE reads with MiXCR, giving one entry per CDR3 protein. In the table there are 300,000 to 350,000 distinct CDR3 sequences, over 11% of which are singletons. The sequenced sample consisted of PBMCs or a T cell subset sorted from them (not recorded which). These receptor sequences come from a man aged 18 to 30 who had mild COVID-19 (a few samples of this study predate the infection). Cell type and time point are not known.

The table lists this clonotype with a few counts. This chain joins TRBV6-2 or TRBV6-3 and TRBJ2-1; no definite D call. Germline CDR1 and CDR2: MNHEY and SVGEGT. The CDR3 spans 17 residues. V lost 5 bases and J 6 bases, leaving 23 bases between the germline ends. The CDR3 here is CASSISVLRRISNEQFF. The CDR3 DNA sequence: TGTGCCAGCAGTATAAGTGTTCTGCGGAGAATTTCCAATGAGCAGTTCTTC.

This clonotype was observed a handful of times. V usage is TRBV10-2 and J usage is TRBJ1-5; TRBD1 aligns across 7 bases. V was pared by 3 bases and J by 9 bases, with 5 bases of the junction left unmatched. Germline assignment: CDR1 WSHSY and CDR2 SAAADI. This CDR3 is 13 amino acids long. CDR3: CASSDSGGWPQHF. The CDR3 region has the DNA TGCGCCAGCAGTGACTCAGGGGGATGGCCCCAGCATTTT.

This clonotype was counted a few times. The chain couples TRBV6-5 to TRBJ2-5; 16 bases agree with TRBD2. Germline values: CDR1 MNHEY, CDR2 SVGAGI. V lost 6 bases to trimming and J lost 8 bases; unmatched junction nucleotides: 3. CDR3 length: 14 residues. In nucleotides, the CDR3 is TGTGCCAGCAGGGGACTAGCGGGGGGGTCAACCCAGTACTTC. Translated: CASRGLAGGSTQYF.

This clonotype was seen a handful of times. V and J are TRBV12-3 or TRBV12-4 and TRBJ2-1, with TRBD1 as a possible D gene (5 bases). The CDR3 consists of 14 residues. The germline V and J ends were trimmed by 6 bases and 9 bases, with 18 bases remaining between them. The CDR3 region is CASSPLDRDGEQFF. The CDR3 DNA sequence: TGTGCCAGCAGCCCCCTTGACAGAGATGGTGAGCAGTTCTTC.

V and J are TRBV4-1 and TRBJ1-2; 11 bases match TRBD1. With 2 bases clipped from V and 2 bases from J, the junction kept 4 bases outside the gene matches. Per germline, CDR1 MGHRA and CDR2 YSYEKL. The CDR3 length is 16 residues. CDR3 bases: TGCGCCAGCAGCCAATCCAGGACAGGGGGCAACTATGGCTACACCTTC. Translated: CASSQSRTGGNYGYTF.

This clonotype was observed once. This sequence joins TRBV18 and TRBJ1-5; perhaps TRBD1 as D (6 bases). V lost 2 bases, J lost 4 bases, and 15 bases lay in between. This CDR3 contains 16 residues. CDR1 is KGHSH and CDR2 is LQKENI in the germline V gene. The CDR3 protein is CASSPAAGASNQPQHF. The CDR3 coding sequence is TGTGCCAGCTCACCAGCCGCGGGGGCATCAAATCAGCCCCAGCATTTT.

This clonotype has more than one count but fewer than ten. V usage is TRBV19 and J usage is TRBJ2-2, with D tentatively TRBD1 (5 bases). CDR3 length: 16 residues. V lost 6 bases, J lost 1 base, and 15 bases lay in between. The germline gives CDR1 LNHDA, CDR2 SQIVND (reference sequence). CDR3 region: CASRGKDILNTGELFF. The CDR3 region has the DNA TGTGCCAGTAGGGGGAAGGACATTTTGAACACCGGGGAGCTGTTTTTT. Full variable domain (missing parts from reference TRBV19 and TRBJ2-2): DGGITQSPKYLFRKEGQNVTLSCEQNLNHDAMYWYRQDPGQGLRLIYYSQIVNDFQKGDIAEGYSVSREKKESFPLTVTSAQKNPTAFYLCASRGKDILNTGELFFGEGSRLTVL.

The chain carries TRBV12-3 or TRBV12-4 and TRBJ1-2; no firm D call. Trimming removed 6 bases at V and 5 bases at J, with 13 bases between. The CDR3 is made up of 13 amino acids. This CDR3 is CASRYSMGYGYTF. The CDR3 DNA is TGTGCCAGCAGGTACTCAATGGGGTATGGCTACACCTTC.

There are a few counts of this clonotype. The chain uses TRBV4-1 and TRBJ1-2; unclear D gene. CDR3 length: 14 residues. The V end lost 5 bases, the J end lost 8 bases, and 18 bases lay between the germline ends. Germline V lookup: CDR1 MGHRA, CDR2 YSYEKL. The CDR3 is CASSRTGGLGGYTF. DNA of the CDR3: TGCGCCAGCAGCAGGACCGGAGGCCTTGGGGGCTACACCTTC.

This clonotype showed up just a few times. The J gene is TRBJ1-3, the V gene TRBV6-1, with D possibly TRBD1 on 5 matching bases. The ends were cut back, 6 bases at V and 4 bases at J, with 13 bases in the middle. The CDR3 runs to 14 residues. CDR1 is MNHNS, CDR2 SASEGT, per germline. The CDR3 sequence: CASRRDQGGNTIYF. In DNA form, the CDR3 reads TGTGCCAGCAGGAGGGACCAGGGAGGAAACACCATATATTTT.

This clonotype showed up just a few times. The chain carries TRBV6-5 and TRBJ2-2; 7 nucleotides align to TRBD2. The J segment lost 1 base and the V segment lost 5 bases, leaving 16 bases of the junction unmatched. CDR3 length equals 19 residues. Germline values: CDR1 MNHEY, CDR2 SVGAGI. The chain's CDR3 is CASSTPGVGGGLNTGELFF. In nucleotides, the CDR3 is TGTGCCAGCAGTACCCCGGGAGTTGGCGGGGGACTGAACACCGGGGAGCTGTTTTTT.

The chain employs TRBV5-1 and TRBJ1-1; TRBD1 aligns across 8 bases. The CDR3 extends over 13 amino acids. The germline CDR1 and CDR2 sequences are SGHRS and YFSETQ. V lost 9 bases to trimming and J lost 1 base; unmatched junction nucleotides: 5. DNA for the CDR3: TGCGCCACCACGACAGGGGCGAACACTGAAGCTTTCTTT. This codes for CATTTGANTEAFF.

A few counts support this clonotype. CDR3 sequence (DNA): TGCGCCAGCAGTGCCGGTCACAGGAACGATATCTACGAGCAGTACTTC. This translates into CASSAGHRNDIYEQYF. The chain carries TRBV5-1 and TRBJ2-7, with a possible D match to TRBD1 (5 bases). The germline gives CDR1 SGHRS, CDR2 YFSETQ. The V end lost 5 bases, the J end lost 3 bases, and 21 bases lay between the germline ends. The CDR3 has 16 residues.

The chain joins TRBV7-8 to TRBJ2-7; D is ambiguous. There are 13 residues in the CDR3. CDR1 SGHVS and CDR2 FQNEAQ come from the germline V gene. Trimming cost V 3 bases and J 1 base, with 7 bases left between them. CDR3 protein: CASSLYGSYEQYV. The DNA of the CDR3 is TGTGCCAGCAGCTTGTACGGGTCCTACGAGCAGTACGTC.

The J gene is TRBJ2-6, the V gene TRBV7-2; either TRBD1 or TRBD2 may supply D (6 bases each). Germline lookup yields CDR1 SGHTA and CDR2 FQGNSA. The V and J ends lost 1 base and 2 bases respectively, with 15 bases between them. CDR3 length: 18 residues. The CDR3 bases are TGTGCCAGCAGCTTAGGGCCTCGGGGGCGCACTGGGGCCAACGTCCTGACTTTC. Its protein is CASSLGPRGRTGANVLTF.

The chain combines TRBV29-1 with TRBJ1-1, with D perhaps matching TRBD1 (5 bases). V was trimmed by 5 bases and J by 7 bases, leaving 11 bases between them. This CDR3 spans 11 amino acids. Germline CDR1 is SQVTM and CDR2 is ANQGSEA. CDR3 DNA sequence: TGCAGCGTTAACCAGGGATATGAAGCTTTCTTT. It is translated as CSVNQGYEAFF.

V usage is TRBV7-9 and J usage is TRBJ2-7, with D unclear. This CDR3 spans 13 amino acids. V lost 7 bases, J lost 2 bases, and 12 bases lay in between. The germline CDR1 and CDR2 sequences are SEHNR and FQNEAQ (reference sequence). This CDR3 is CASKSISPYEQYF. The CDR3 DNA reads TGTGCCAGCAAGTCAATTTCTCCCTACGAGCAGTACTTC.

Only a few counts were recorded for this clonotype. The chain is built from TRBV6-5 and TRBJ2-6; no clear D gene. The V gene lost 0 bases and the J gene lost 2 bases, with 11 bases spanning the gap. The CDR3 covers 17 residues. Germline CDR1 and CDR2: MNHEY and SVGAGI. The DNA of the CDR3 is TGTGCCAGCAGTTACTCTCTTACGGCGGCTGGGGCCAACGTCCTGACTTTC. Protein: CASSYSLTAAGANVLTF.

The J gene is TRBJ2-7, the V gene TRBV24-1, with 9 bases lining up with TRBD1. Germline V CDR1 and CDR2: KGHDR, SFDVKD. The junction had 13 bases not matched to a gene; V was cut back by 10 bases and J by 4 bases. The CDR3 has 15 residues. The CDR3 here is CATPTRDRVGYEQYV. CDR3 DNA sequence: TGTGCCACTCCCACCCGGGACAGGGTAGGGTACGAGCAGTACGTC.

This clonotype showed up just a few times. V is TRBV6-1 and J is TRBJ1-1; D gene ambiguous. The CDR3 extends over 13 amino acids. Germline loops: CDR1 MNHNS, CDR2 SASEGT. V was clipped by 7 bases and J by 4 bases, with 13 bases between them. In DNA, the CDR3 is TGTGCCAGCATAATTGGGGAAGTCACTGAAGCTTTCTTT. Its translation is CASIIGEVTEAFF.

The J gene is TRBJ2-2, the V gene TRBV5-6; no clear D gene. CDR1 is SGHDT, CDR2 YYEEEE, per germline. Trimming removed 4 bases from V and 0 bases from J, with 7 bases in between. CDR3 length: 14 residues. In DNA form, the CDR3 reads TGTGCCAGCAGCGTGAGACCGAACACCGGGGAGCTGTTTTTT. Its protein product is CASSVRPNTGELFF.

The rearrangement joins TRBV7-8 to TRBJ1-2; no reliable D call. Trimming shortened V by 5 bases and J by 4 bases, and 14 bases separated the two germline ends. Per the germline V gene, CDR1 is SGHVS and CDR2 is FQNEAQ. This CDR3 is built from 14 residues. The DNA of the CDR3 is TGTGCCAGCAGCCGCCCGACGCCGGTCTATGGCTACACCTTC. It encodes CASSRPTPVYGYTF.

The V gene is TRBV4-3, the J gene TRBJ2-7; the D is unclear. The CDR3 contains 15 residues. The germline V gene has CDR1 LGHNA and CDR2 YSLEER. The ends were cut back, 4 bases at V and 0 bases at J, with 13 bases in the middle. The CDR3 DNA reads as TGCGCCAGCAGCCCGTTACAGACGAGCTCCTACGAGCAGTACTTC. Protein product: CASSPLQTSSYEQYF.

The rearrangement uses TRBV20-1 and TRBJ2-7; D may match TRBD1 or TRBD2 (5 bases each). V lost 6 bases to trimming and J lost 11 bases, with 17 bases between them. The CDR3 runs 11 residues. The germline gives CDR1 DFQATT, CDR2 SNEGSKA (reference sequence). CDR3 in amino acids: CSAPIGTAEYV. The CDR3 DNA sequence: TGCAGTGCCCCCATAGGGACCGCGGAGTACGTC.

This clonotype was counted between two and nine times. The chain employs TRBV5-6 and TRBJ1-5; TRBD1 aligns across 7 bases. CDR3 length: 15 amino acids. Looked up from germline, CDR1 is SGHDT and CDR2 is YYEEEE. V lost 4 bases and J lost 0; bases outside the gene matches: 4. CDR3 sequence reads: CASSARQGSNQPQHF. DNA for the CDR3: TGTGCCAGCAGCGCGAGACAGGGTAGCAATCAGCCCCAGCATTTT.

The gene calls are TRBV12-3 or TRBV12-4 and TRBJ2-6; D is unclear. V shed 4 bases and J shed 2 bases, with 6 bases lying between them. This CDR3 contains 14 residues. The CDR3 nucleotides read TGTGCCAGCAGTTCAGGTGCTGGGGCCAACGTCCTGACTTTC. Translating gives CASSSGAGANVLTF.

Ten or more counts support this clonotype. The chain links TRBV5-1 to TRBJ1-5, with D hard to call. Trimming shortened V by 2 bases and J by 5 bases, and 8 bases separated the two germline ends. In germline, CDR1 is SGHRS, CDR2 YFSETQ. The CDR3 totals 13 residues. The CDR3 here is CASSLSGDQPQHF. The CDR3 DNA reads TGCGCCAGCAGCTTAAGTGGGGATCAGCCCCAGCATTTT.